These 3 T cell receptor beta chains originate from one sample sequenced in a study of regulatory T cells in long-lasting Graves disease (dated by TCRdb to the early 2020s). The protocol used for the library was multiplex PCR. The listed sequencing device is Illumina HiSeq 4000. TCR beta libraries were built with iRepertoire HTBI primers and Arm-PCR amplification of CDR3 regions. TCRdb reanalyzed the raw reads on its own, using fastp at Q25 for trimming and MiXCR for clone calling, and kept in-frame beta chains. Here each entry gathers all rows of one CDR3 protein and keeps the most common genes and DNA. The sample table holds about 440,000 distinct CDR3 sequences, of which about a sixth were seen once. The top ten constitute around a quarter of the sample. In the paper's terms, the time point label means: newly diagnosed GD, antithyroid drugs for less than 3 months. RNA was extracted from PBMCs in TRIzol for both TCR sequencing and RNA sequencing.

A further study also used this sample, focusing on T cells in Graves' hyperthyroidism and ophthalmopathy.

The sequencing used peripheral blood mononuclear cells (PBMCs), collected at new diagnosis, from a patient treated with antithyroid drugs. These receptors were obtained from a woman between 18 and 30 years old with Graves disease. Donor details come from another sample of the same person, matched by shared clones.

This clonotype occurred many times. V and J are TRBV7-2 and TRBJ2-2; 9 bases map to TRBD2. CDR1 is SGHTA, CDR2 FQGNSA, per germline. CDR3 size: 17 residues. The V gene end was trimmed by 4 bases and the J gene end by 5 bases; junction bases not matched to a gene: 11. The CDR3 region is CASSWGRGRVRTGELFF. The CDR3, as DNA: TGTGCCAGCAGCTGGGGTCGCGGGAGGGTTCGTACCGGGGAGCTGTTTTTT.

The chain couples TRBV28 to TRBJ1-4, with D unclear. Germline V gene sequence: CDR1 MDHEN, CDR2 SYDVKM. The CDR3 totals 12 residues. Trimming removed 2 bases from V and 8 bases from J, with 6 bases in between. The CDR3: CASSLAWEKLFF. CDR3 in DNA: TGTGCCAGCAGTTTAGCCTGGGAAAAACTGTTTTTT.

This clonotype was observed at least ten times. This chain uses TRBV15 with TRBJ2-1, with D possibly being TRBD1 or TRBD2 (5 bases each). Trimming took 0 bases from V and 10 from J, leaving 13 bases between them. Looked up from germline, CDR1 is LNHNV and CDR2 is YYDKDF (reference sequence). This CDR3 has 14 residues. The CDR3 is CATSRDWGAGEQFF. As DNA, the CDR3 is TGTGCCACCAGCAGAGATTGGGGAGCAGGGGAGCAGTTCTTC.